Included here is one T cell receptor (beta chain) sequence, with context. This clone's antigen is unknown. It differs at one base from a far larger clone, so likely a read error. Explained via the paper, the time point label denotes: newly diagnosed GD, antithyroid drugs for less than 3 months. For both TCR sequencing and RNA sequencing, RNA was extracted from PBMCs using TRIzol. The diagnosis of Graves' disease followed American Thyroid Association guidelines. Recruitment of patients was carried out at an endocrinology department in Xi'an, China. From each patient, approximately 9 milliliters of peripheral blood was collected into an EDTA anticoagulant tube. Ficoll Paque Plus density gradient separation was used to isolate PBMCs, and no further T cell sorting was performed. An Agilent 2100 Bioanalyzer and agarose gel were used to check RNA quality, while a NanoDrop 2000 measured RNA concentration.

Library preparation was by multiplex PCR. The sample was run on an Illumina HiSeq 4000. iRepertoire HTBI primers and Arm-PCR amplification of CDR3 regions were used to construct TCR beta libraries. Gel purification was performed on PCR products prior to sequencing. On the study's bioinformatics: Across samples, 60 to 75 TRBV and 14 TRBJ segments were identified and used for gene usage analysis of CDR3 amino acid clonotypes. COPE and FqMerger were used to merge the filtered high-quality paired reads into contigs. BLAST was used to align contigs to IMGT TRBV, TRBD and TRBJ reference genes, and CDR3 was defined according to IMGT. Any clonotype with a frequency above 0.1% was counted as a highly expanded clone. Shannon entropy served as the measure of repertoire diversity, while the Gini coefficient captured V-J evenness. Public clonotypes were defined as clonotypes shared by more than one individual. TCRdb applied fastp at Q25 and MiXCR to the public reads, then kept only in-frame beta chains. Each record represents a unique CDR3 protein, reported with the most common genes and DNA among its rows. The V and J calls here are based on TCRdb, not the publication. In all, the sample holds about 310,000 distinct CDR3 sequences, and 18% of those were seen once. About 40% of the sample is taken by the ten largest.

This sample was included in a study of regulatory T cells in long-lasting Graves disease (dated by TCRdb to 2020 to 2023). Concerning the study at large: Patients with newly diagnosed Graves' disease had been on antithyroid drugs for under 3 months. The study took place in China and was registered as a clinical trial. Peripheral blood TCR sequencing and RNA sequencing compared persistent Graves' disease patients with newly diagnosed Graves' disease patients. TCR sequencing covered roughly 13 persistent and roughly 20 newly diagnosed Graves' disease patients, some 33 samples in total. Results the study describes overall, beyond this receptor: Sequencing and analysis were limited to the TCR beta chain. Persistent Graves' disease patients showed lower TCR Shannon entropy and fewer highly expanded clones than newly diagnosed patients, suggesting clonal expansion. Peripheral blood alone was examined, since thyroid tissue, which constituted the primary lesion, could not be accessed. TRBV28, TRBJ1-2 and TRBJ2-5 were preferentially used in persistent disease, while TRBV20-1 and TRBJ2-1 were favored in newly diagnosed disease. The authors noted that the small sample size was a limitation that may lower accuracy. More public clonotypes were shared among persistent patients (more than 2,500) than among newly diagnosed patients (more than 900).

The CDR3 starts with the cysteine, ends with the phenylalanine, and has 16 residues. CDR3 DNA is the only sequence kept; it has 48 bases, read in frame from the first base. The source material was peripheral blood mononuclear cells (PBMCs), sampled at new diagnosis, from a patient treated with antithyroid drugs. The chain is encoded by TRBV12-3 or TRBV12-4 joined to TRBJ2-5; 7 central nucleotides agree with TRBD2. The assigned J gene may be wrong: the sequence end matches TRBJ2-1 better. This sequence originates from a female donor with Graves disease. Read as DNA, the sequence is TGTGCCAGCAGTTCGTCTAGCGGATCCAGCTCCTACGAGCAGTTCTTC. The translation is CASSSSSGSSSYEQFF.